The rows below give T cell receptor beta chains drawn from one sample of a study of blood T cell repertoires in COVID-19. Generated by immunoSEQ multiplex PCR, the TCRdb table keeps only in-frame clones and is missing some. The sample has about 200,000 clones, about 88% seen once. The specimen was peripheral blood. The receptors here all came from a woman in her forties or fifties with COVID-19, enrolled during active disease. Each CDR3 is given with its conserved first and last residue. The order of the fields is D gene, V gene, clone size, J gene, CDR3 protein, CDR3 DNA. The D gene is left open where the match is weak. Clone size is not always given. Where it is, it says once, few, many or a class for expanded clones.

TRBD1,TRBV19,.,TRBJ1-1,CASSAGGTNTEAFF,TGTGCCAGTAGCGCAGGGGGTACGAACACTGAAGCTTTCTTT
TRBD2,TRBV7-2,.,TRBJ2-2,CASSFRTSGEGELFF,TGTGCCAGCAGCTTTCGGACTAGTGGGGAAGGGGAGCTGTTTTTT
TRBD1,TRBV18,.,TRBJ1-2,CASSLDRGSGGYTF,TGTGCCAGCTCACTTGACAGGGGTTCAGGTGGCTACACCTTC
.,TRBV5-1,.,TRBJ1-2,CASSLLGAGDYGYTF,TGCGCCAGCAGCTTGTTAGGAGCAGGGGACTATGGCTACACCTTC
.,TRBV6-2/TRBV6-3,.,TRBJ2-5,CASSFKRRETQYF,TGTGCCAGCAGTTTTAAGCGGAGAGAGACCCAGTACTTC
.,TRBV5-6,.,TRBJ1-4,CASSLDVRDEKLFF,TGTGCCAGCAGCTTGGACGTGAGGGATGAAAAACTGTTTTTT
TRBD1,TRBV2,once,TRBJ1-2,CASIDRAKGYTF,TGTGCCAGCATCGACAGGGCGAAGGGCTACACCTTC
TRBD1,TRBV5-1,.,TRBJ2-7,CASSPTGADYEQYF,TGCGCCAGCAGCCCGACAGGGGCCGATTACGAGCAGTACTTC
.,TRBV27,.,TRBJ2-3,CASSLFRGATDTQYF,TGTGCCAGCAGTTTATTCCGGGGGGCCACAGATACGCAGTATTTT
.,TRBV12-5,.,TRBJ1-1,CASGLVQGMAFF,TGTGCTAGTGGTTTGGTGCAGGGGATGGCTTTCTTT
TRBD2,TRBV27,.,TRBJ2-1,CASSSPGGGAWNEQFF,TGTGCCAGCAGTTCCCCTGGCGGGGGGGCCTGGAATGAGCAGTTCTTC
.,TRBV10-1,.,TRBJ1-5,CASSDWRTNQPQHF,TGCGCCAGCAGTGATTGGAGGACCAATCAGCCCCAGCATTTT
.,TRBV3-1/TRBV3-2,.,TRBJ2-2,CASSPLWGGALDGELFF,TGTGCCAGCAGCCCGCTGTGGGGGGGGGCGCTCGACGGGGAGCTGTTTTTT
TRBD1,TRBV19,.,TRBJ1-2,CASSRSTGPNYGYTF,TGTGCCAGTAGTCGATCGACAGGGCCTAACTATGGCTACACCTTC
TRBD2,TRBV5-1,.,TRBJ2-1,CASKLAGGVEQFF,TGCGCCAGCAAACTAGCGGGGGGTGTTGAGCAGTTCTTC
.,TRBV25-1,once,TRBJ1-1,CASSEGQTEAFF,TGTGCCAGCAGTGAAGGACAGACTGAAGCTTTCTTT
.,TRBV18,.,TRBJ2-3,CASSLTDWGTDTQYF,TGTGCCAGCTCCCTTACTGACTGGGGCACAGATACGCAGTATTTT
.,TRBV19,.,TRBJ1-3,CASSFGGYSGNTIYF,TGTGCCAGTAGTTTCGGGGGGTACTCTGGAAACACCATATATTTT
.,TRBV30,.,TRBJ2-2,CAWSVSNTGELFF,TGTGCCTGGAGTGTCTCTAACACCGGGGAGCTGTTTTTT
TRBD1,TRBV5-5,many,TRBJ1-1,CASSLGTGTEAFF,TGTGCCAGCAGCTTGGGGACAGGGACTGAAGCTTTCTTT
TRBD1,TRBV5-4,.,TRBJ1-1,CASSLGIRTGGINTEAFF,TGTGCCAGCAGCTTGGGTATACGGACAGGGGGCATAAACACTGAAGCTTTCTTT
.,TRBV5-1,.,TRBJ2-7,CASSLGQTEQYF,TGCGCCAGCAGCTTGGGGCAGACTGAGCAGTACTTC
.,TRBV7-2,.,TRBJ1-6,CASSSPGREFRTLHF,TGTGCCAGCAGCTCGCCGGGACGGGAGTTCAGGACCCTCCACTTT
TRBD1,TRBV6-1,.,TRBJ1-6,CASSGSTGGNRFSPLHF,TGTGCCAGCAGTGGCAGTACAGGGGGCAATCGGTTTTCACCCCTCCACTTT
.,TRBV14,.,TRBJ1-6,CASSQVQGPLSPLHF,TGTGCCAGCAGCCAAGTCCAGGGCCCTCTCTCACCCCTCCACTTT
TRBD2,TRBV7-6,.,TRBJ2-2,CASSLLTSGANTGELFF,TGTGCCAGCAGCTTGTTGACTAGCGGGGCGAACACCGGGGAGCTGTTTTTT
TRBD1,TRBV6-5,once,TRBJ1-1,CASSYAGTANTEAFF,TGTGCCAGCAGTTACGCCGGGACAGCGAACACTGAAGCTTTCTTT
.,TRBV7-8,.,TRBJ1-5,CASSSADTIRLNQPQHF,TGTGCCAGCAGCTCCGCGGACACCATCCGACTCAATCAGCCCCAGCATTTT
.,TRBV5-1,.,TRBJ1-1,CASSLDGVMNTEAFF,TGCGCCAGCAGCTTGGACGGAGTTATGAACACTGAAGCTTTCTTT
.,TRBV27,.,TRBJ2-3,CASRPIQSGSTDTQYF,TGTGCCAGCAGACCTATCCAGTCAGGGAGCACAGATACGCAGTATTTT
.,TRBV4-3,.,TRBJ1-2,CASSPNGANGYTF,TGCGCCAGCAGCCCTAATGGGGCAAATGGCTACACCTTC
.,TRBV10-2,.,TRBJ2-6,CASSDGRGVLGANVLTF,TGCGCCAGCAGTGACGGCAGGGGCGTCCTTGGGGCCAACGTCCTGACTTTC
TRBD1,TRBV5-6,.,TRBJ2-5,CASSRPDRYLGETQYF,TGTGCCAGCAGCCGACCGGACAGGTACCTCGGGGAGACCCAGTACTTC
TRBD2,TRBV5-4,.,TRBJ2-3,CASSTGGAGTDTQYF,TGTGCCAGCAGCACCGGGGGGGCCGGCACAGATACGCAGTATTTT
TRBD1,TRBV6-2/TRBV6-3,once,TRBJ1-5,CASSYAGTGSAQHF,TGTGCCAGCAGTTACGCCGGGACAGGGTCGGCCCAGCATTTT
.,TRBV6-6,.,TRBJ1-4,CASRFYPSATNEKLFF,TGTGCCAGCAGGTTTTATCCCTCCGCAACTAATGAAAAACTGTTTTTT
TRBD1,TRBV4-1,few,TRBJ1-5,CASSQGQGALSNQPQHF,TGCGCCAGCAGCCAAGGACAGGGGGCGTTGAGCAATCAGCCCCAGCATTTT
.,TRBV27,.,TRBJ2-3,CASSYRMGDTQYF,TGTGCCAGCAGTTACAGAATGGGAGATACGCAGTATTTT
TRBD1,TRBV5-6,.,TRBJ2-2,CASSVQTGGTGELFF,TGTGCCAGCAGCGTACAGACAGGGGGTACCGGGGAGCTGTTTTTT
TRBD1,TRBV30,.,TRBJ2-3,CAWGRQGRTDTQYF,TGTGCCTGGGGAAGACAGGGGAGGACAGATACGCAGTATTTT
TRBD2,TRBV10-3,.,TRBJ2-1,CAISEMTSVYNEQFF,TGTGCCATCAGTGAAATGACTAGCGTGTACAATGAGCAGTTCTTC
.,TRBV6-2/TRBV6-3,.,TRBJ1-6,CASSYSTGSYNSPLHF,TGTGCCAGCAGTTACTCGACGGGATCCTATAATTCACCCCTCCACTTT
TRBD2,TRBV7-9,.,TRBJ2-3,CASSESGGPDTQYF,TGTGCCAGCAGCGAGAGCGGGGGCCCAGATACGCAGTATTTT
TRBD2,TRBV3-1/TRBV3-2,.,TRBJ2-5,CASSPRTPSGTQYF,TGTGCCAGCAGCCCCCGGACCCCTAGCGGGACCCAGTACTTC
TRBD1,TRBV27,.,TRBJ1-1,CASYKQGRLNTEAFF,TGTGCCAGCTACAAACAGGGGAGACTGAACACTGAAGCTTTCTTT
.,TRBV7-2,.,TRBJ2-3,CASSFGGGDTDTQYF,TGTGCCAGCAGCTTTGGCGGGGGCGACACAGATACGCAGTATTTT
.,TRBV10-3,.,TRBJ1-1,CAISDGSPEAFF,TGTGCCATCAGTGATGGGAGCCCTGAAGCTTTCTTT
.,TRBV18,.,TRBJ1-5,CASSPGGGPRQHF,TGTGCCAGCTCACCCGGGGGGGGGCCTCGCCAGCATTTT
TRBD1,TRBV19,.,TRBJ1-2,CASSIGTDYGYTF,TGTGCCAGTAGTATCGGGACAGACTATGGCTACACCTTC
TRBD2,TRBV5-1,.,TRBJ2-3,CASSLVWGGDTQYF,TGCGCCAGCAGCTTGGTCTGGGGGGGAGATACGCAGTATTTT
TRBD2,TRBV29-1,few,TRBJ2-1,CSVVLWGAGGQNEQFF,TGCAGCGTTGTCCTATGGGGAGCGGGGGGTCAGAATGAGCAGTTCTTC
.,TRBV19,few,TRBJ1-5,CASSPSWGDQPQHF,TGTGCCAGTAGCCCTTCCTGGGGAGATCAGCCCCAGCATTTT